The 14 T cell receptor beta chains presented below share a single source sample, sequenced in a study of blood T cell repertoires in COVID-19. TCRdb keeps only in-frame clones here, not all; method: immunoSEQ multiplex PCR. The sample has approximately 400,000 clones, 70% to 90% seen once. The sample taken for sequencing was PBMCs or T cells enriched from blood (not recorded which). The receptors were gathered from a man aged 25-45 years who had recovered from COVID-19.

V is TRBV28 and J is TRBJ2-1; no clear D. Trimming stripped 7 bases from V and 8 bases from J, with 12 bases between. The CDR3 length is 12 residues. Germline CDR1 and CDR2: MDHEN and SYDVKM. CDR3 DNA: TGTGCCAGCACCTCGCCTCAGGATGAGCAGTTCTTC. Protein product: CASTSPQDEQFF.

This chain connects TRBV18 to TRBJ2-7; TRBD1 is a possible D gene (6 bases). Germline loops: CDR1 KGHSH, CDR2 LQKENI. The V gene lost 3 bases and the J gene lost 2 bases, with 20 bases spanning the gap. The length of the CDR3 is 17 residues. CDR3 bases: TGTGCCAGCTCACCGAGTTCGGGCAGGGGAAGAGCCTACGAGCAGTACTTC. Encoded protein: CASSPSSGRGRAYEQYF. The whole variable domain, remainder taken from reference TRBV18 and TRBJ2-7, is NAGVMQNPRHLVRRRGQEARLRCSPMKGHSHVYWYRQLPEEGLKFMVYLQKENIIDESGMPKERFSAEFPKEGPSILRIQQVVRGDSAAYFCASSPSSGRGRAYEQYFGPGTRLTVT.

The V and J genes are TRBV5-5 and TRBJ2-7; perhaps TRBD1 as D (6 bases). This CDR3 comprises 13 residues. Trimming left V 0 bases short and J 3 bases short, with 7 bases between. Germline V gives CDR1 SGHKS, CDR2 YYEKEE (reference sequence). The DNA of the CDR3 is TGTGCCAGCAGCTTGGGACAGGACTACGAGCAGTACTTC. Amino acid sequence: CASSLGQDYEQYF.

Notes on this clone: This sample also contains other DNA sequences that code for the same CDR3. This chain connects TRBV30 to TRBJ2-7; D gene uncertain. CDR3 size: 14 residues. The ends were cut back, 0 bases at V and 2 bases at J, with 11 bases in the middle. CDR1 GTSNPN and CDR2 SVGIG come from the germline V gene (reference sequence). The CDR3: CAWSVGDRAYEQYF. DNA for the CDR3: TGTGCCTGGAGTGTAGGAGACCGAGCCTACGAGCAGTACTTC.

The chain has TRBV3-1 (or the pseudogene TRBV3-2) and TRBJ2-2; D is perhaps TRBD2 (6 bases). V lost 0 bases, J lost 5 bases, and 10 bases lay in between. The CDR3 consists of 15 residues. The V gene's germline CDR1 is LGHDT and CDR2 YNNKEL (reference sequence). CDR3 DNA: TGTGCCAGCAGCCAAGATGGAGGGGTAACCGGGGAGCTGTTTTTT. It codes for CASSQDGGVTGELFF.

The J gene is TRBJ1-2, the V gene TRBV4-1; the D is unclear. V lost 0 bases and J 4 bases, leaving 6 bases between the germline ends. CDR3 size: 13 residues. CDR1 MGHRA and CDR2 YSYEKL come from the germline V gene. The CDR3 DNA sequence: TGCGCCAGCAGCCAAGATGCCGGCTATGGCTACACCTTC. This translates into CASSQDAGYGYTF.

The CDR3 is CAISEDRYGYTF. DNA of the CDR3: TGTGCCATCAGTGAAGACAGGTATGGCTACACCTTC. The chain uses TRBV10-3 and TRBJ1-2, with D tentatively TRBD1 (6 bases). V lost 3 bases to trimming and J lost 5 bases, with 7 bases between them. The CDR3 runs to 12 residues. The germline CDR1 and CDR2 sequences are ENHRY and SYGVKD.

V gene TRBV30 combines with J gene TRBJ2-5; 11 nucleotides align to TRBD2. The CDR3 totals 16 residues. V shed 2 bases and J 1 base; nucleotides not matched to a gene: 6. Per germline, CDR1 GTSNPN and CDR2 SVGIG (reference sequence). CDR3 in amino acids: CAWSLTGTSGQETQYF. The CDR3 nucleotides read TGTGCCTGGAGTCTGACCGGGACTAGCGGCCAAGAGACCCAGTACTTC.

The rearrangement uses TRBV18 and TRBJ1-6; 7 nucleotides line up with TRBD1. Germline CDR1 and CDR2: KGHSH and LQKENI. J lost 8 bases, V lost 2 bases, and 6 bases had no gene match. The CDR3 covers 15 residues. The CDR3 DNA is TGTGCCAGCTCACCAGGGACAGCCAGTGATTCACCCCTCCACTTT. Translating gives CASSPGTASDSPLHF.

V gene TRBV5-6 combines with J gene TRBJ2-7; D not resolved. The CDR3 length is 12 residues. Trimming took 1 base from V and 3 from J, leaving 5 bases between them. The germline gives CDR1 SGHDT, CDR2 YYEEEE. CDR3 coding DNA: TGTGCCAGCAGCTTGCAGTACTACGAGCAGTACTTC. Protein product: CASSLQYYEQYF.

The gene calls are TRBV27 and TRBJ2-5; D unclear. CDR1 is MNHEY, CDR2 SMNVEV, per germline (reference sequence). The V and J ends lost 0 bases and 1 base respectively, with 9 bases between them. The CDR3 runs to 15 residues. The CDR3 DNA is TGTGCCAGCAGTTTATCGTTTGCGGTCCAAGAGACCCAGTACTTC. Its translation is CASSLSFAVQETQYF.

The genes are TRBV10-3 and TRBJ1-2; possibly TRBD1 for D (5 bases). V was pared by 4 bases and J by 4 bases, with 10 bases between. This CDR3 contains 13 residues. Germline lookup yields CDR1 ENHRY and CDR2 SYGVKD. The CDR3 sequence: CAISGGRVYGYTF. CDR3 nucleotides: TGTGCCATCAGTGGCGGCAGGGTCTATGGCTACACCTTC.

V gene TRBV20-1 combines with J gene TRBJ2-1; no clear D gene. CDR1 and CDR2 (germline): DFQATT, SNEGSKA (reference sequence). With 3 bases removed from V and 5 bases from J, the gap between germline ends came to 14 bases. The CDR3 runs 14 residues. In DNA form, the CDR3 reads TGCAGTGCTAGTCACTACCAGATAAACAATGAGCAGTTCTTC. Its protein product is CSASHYQINNEQFF.

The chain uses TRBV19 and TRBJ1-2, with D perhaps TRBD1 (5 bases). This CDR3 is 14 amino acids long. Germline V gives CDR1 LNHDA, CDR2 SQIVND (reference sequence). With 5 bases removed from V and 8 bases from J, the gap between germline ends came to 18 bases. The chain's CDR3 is CASSYQGPMGGYTF. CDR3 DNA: TGTGCCAGTAGTTATCAGGGCCCAATGGGAGGCTACACCTTC. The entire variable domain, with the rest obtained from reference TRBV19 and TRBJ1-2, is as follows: DGGITQSPKYLFRKEGQNVTLSCEQNLNHDAMYWYRQDPGQGLRLIYYSQIVNDFQKGDIAEGYSVSREKKESFPLTVTSAQKNPTAFYLCASSYQGPMGGYTFGSGTRLTVV.